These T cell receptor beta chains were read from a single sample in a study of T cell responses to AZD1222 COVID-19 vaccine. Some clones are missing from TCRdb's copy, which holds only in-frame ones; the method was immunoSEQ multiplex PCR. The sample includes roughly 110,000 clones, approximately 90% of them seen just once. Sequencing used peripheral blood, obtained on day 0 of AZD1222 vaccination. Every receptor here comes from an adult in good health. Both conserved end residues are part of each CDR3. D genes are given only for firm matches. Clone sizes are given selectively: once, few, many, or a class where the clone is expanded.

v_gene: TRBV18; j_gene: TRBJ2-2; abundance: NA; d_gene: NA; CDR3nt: TGTGCCAGCTCTCCTCAGACGGGAGTAGTGTGGAACACCGGGGAGCTGTTTTTT; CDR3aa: CASSPQTGVVWNTGELFF
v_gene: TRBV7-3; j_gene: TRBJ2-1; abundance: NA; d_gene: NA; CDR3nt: TGTGCCAGCAGCTCGCCCTCGCTAGAATCAAGCAATGAGCAGTTCTTC; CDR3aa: CASSSPSLESSNEQFF
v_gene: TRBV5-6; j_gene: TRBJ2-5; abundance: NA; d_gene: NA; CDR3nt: TGTGCCAGCAGCCTCAGGACGGGGGAGACCCAGTACTTC; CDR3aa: CASSLRTGETQYF
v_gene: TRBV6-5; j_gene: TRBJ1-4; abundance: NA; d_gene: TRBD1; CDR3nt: TGTGCCAGCAGGGACAGGGTGAATGAAAAACTGTTTTTT; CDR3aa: CASRDRVNEKLFF
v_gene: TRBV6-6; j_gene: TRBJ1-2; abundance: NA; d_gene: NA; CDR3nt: TGTGCCAGCACTAGGACCGTGGACTATGGCTACACCTTC; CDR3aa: CASTRTVDYGYTF
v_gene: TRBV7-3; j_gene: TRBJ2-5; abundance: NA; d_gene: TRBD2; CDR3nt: TGTGCCAGCAGCTTAACGACTAGCGGGGGGGCCGCGGAGACCCAGTACTTC; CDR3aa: CASSLTTSGGAAETQYF
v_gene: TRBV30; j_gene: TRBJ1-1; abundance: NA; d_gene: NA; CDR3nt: TGTGCCTGGAGTGTGACACCGGGGGACACTGAAGCTTTCTTT; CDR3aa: CAWSVTPGDTEAFF
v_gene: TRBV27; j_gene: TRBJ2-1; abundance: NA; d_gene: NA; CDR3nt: TGTGCCAGCAGTTTATGGCGGCAGGGTAACAATGAGCAGTTCTTC; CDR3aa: CASSLWRQGNNEQFF
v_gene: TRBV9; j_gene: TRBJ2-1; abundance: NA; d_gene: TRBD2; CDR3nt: TGTGCCAGCAGCGTGGGACTAGACCCCTCCTACAATGAGCAGTTCTTC; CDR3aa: CASSVGLDPSYNEQFF
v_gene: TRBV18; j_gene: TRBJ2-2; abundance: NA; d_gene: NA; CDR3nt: TGTGCCAGCTCACCGCGGGCAGGATCGAACACCGGGGAGCTGTTTTTT; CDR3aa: CASSPRAGSNTGELFF
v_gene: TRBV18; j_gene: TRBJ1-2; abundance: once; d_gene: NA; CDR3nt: TGTGCCAGCTCACCACCAGCAGGGACTACTAACTATGGCTACACCTTC; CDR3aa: CASSPPAGTTNYGYTF
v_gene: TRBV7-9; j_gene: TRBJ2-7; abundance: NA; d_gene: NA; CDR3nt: TGTGCCAGCAGCCTTCGTGACGGCAGGTACCCCTACGAGCAGTACTTC; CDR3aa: CASSLRDGRYPYEQYF
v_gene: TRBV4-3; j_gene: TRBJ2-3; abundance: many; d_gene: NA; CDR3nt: TGCGCCAGCAGCCAAGCCTCAAGCGGCGATACGCAGTATTTT; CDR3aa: CASSQASSGDTQYF
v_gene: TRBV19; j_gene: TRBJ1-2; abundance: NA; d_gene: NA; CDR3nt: TGTGCCAGTAGCCCCGGGACCTCCTATGGCTACACCTTC; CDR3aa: CASSPGTSYGYTF
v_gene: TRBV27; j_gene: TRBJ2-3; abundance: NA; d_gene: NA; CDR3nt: TGTGCCAGCAGACAGCCCATCACAGATACGCAGTATTTT; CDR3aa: CASRQPITDTQYF
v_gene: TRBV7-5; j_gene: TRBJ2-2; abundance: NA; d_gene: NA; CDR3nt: TGTGCCAGAAGCTTAGCTAGCGGGATTTTTACCGGGGAGCTGTTTTTT; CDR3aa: CARSLASGIFTGELFF
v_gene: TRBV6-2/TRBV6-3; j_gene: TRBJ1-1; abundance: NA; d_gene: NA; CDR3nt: TGTGCCAGCAGTCCCTACAGGGTAATGAACACTGAAGCTTTCTTT; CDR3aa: CASSPYRVMNTEAFF
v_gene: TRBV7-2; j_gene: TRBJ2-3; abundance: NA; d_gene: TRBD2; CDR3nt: TGTGCCAGCAGCTTAGCGGCGGGACTAGCGGCTTCGCAGTATTTT; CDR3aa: CASSLAAGLAASQYF
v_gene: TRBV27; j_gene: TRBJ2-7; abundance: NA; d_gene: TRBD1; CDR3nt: TGTGCCAGCAGTTTTGGCAGGGGGCCCTACGAGCAGTACTTC; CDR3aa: CASSFGRGPYEQYF
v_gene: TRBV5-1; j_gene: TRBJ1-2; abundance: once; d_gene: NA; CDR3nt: TGCGCCAGCAGCACAAAGGACAGTGGGTATGGCTACACCTTC; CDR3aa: CASSTKDSGYGYTF
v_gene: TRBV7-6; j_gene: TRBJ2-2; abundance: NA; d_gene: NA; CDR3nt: TGTGCCAGCAGCTCCCAGGGTTCGGGGGAGCTGTTTTTT; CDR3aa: CASSSQGSGELFF
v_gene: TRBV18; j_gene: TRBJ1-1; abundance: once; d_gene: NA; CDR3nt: TGTGCCAGCTCACCACCGGAACTGAACACTGAAGCTTTCTTT; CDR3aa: CASSPPELNTEAFF
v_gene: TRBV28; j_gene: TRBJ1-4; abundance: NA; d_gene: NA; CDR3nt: TGTGCCAGCAGGTCAGGGCCTAATGAAAAACTGTTTTTT; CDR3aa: CASRSGPNEKLFF
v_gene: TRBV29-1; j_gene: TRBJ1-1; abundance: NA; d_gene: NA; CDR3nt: TGCAGCGTTTTTCGAGGCTTGGGAACTGAAGCTTTCTTT; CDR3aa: CSVFRGLGTEAFF
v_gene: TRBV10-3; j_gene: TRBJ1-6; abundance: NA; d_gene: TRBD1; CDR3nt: TGTGCCATCAGTACAGGGGTATTAGTCAATTCACCCCTCCACTTT; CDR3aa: CAISTGVLVNSPLHF
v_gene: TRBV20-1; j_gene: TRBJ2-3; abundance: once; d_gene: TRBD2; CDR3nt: TGCAGTGCTAGTATACTAGCGGGAGGGCCCGAAGATACGCAGTATTTT; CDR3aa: CSASILAGGPEDTQYF
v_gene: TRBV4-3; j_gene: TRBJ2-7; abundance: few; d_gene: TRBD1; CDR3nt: TGCGCCAGCAGCCAATTAGGACAGGGGTTCGAGCAGTACTTC; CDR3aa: CASSQLGQGFEQYF
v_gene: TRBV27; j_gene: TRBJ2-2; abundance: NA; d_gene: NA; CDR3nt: TGTGCCAGCAGTTACCACACCGGGGAGCTGTTTTTT; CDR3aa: CASSYHTGELFF
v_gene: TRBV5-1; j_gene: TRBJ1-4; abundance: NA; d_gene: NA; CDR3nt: TGCGCCAGCAGCTTGGGAGGGACTAATGAAAAACTGTTTTTT; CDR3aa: CASSLGGTNEKLFF
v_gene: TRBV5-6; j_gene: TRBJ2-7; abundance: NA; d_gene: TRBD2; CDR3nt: TGTGCCAGCAGCTTGGGGGGACTAGCAGACGAGCAGTACTTC; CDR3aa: CASSLGGLADEQYF
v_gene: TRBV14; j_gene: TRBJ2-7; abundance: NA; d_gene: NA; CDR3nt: TGTGCCAGCAGCCAAGATCCGAGGCTAGCGACAACTTTCTACGAGCAGTACTTC; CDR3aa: CASSQDPRLATTFYEQYF
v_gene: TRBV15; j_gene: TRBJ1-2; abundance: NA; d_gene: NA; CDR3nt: TGTGCCACCAATATGGGGGGGGATGGCTACACCTTC; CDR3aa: CATNMGGDGYTF
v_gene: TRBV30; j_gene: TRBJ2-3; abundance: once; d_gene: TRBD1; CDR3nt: TGTGCCTGGAGTCCGGGGACAGGGGCCCTTAGCACAGATACGCAGTATTTT; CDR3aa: CAWSPGTGALSTDTQYF
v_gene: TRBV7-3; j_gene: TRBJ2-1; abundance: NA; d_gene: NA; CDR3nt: TGTGCCAGCAGCTTTCCAGTCCTCAAACCCTACAATGAGCAGTTCTTC; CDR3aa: CASSFPVLKPYNEQFF
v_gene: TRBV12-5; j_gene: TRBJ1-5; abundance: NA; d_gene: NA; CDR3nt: TGTGCTAGTGGCCACAGCAATCAGCCCCAGCATTTT; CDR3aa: CASGHSNQPQHF
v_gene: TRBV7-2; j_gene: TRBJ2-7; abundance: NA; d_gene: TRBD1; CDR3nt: TGTGCCAGCAGCACGGACAGGGCAGTTTCCGAGCAGTACTTC; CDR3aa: CASSTDRAVSEQYF
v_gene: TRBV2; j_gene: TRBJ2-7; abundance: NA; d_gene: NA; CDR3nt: TGTGCCACCCGCCCTAGCTCCTACGAGCAGTACTTC; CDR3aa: CATRPSSYEQYF
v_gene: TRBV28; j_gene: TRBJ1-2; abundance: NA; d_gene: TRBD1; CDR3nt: TGTGCCAGCAGTTTATCCGGGACAGGGGAGAACACCTTC; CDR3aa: CASSLSGTGENTF
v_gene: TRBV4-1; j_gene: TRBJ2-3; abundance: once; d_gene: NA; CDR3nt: TGCGCCAGCAGCCAACGATTCGAAGCCCTCACAGATACGCAGTATTTT; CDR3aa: CASSQRFEALTDTQYF
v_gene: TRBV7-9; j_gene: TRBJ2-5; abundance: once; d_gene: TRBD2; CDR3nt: TGTGCCAGCAGCCTATCTGGACTAGCGGGAGTTTTGAAGACCCAGTACTTC; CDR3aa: CASSLSGLAGVLKTQYF
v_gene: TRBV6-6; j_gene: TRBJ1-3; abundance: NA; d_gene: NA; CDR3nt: TGTGCCAGCAGTTACCAACTGGGAATTAGAGGAAACACCATATATTTT; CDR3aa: CASSYQLGIRGNTIYF
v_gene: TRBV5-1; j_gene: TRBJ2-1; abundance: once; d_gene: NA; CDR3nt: TGCGCCAGCAGCGATCCGACAGGCGGATTTCCCTCCTACAATGAGCAGTTCTTC; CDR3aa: CASSDPTGGFPSYNEQFF
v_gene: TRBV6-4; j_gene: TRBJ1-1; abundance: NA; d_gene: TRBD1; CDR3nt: TGTGCCAGGCAGACAGGGGGCTGCACTGAAGCTTTCTTT; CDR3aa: CARQTGGCTEAFF
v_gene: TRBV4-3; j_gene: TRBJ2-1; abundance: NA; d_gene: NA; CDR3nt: TGCGCCAGCAGCCAAGATCCCCTAGCCCATGAGCAGTTCTTC; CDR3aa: CASSQDPLAHEQFF
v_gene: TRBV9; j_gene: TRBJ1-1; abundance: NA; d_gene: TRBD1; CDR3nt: TGTGCCAGCAGCGGGTACAGGGGGCTGGTCACTGAAGCTTTCTTT; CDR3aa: CASSGYRGLVTEAFF
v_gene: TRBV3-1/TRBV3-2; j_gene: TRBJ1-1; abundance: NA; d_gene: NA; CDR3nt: TGTGCCAGCAGCCAAGGTCGGGGGTCTTACACTGAAGCTTTCTTT; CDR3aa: CASSQGRGSYTEAFF
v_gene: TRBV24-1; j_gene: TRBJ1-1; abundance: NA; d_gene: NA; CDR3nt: TGTGCCACCAGTGATACGGGGGCAGGGGTGACTGAAGCTTTCTTT; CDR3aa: CATSDTGAGVTEAFF
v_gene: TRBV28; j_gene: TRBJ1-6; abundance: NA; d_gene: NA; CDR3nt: TGTGCCAGCAGTTCGGGCACAACCTCCTATAATTCACCCCTCCACTTT; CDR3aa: CASSSGTTSYNSPLHF
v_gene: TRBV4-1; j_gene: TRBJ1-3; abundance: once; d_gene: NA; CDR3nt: TGCGCCAGCAGGCAGTGGGATTTTGGAAACACCATATATTTT; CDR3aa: CASRQWDFGNTIYF
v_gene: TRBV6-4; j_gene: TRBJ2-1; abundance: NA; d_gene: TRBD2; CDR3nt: TGTGCCAGCAGTGACTCCGGGACTAGCGGTAGTAATGAGCAGTTCTTC; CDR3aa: CASSDSGTSGSNEQFF